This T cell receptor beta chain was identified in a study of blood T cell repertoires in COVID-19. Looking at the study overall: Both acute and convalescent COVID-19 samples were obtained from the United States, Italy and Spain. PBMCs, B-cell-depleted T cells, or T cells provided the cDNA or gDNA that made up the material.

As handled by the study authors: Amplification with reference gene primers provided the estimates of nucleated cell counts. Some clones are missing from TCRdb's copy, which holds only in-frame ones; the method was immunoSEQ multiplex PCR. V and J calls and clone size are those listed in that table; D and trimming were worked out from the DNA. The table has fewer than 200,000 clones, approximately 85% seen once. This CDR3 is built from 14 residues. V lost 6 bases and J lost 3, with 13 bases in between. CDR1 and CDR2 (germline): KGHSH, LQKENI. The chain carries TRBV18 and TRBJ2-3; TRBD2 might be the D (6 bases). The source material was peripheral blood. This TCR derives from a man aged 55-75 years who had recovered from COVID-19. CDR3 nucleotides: TGTGCCAGCTCTCCTTCGGAGGGAACAGATACGCAGTATTTT. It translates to CASSPSEGTDTQYF. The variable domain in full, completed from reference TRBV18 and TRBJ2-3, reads NAGVMQNPRHLVRRRGQEARLRCSPMKGHSHVYWYRQLPEEGLKFMVYLQKENIIDESGMPKERFSAEFPKEGPSILRIQQVVRGDSAAYFCASSPSEGTDTQYFGPGTRLTVL.